These T cell receptor beta chains were read from a single sample in a study of cytomegalovirus exposure and HLA in healthy donors. TCRdb's table, derived via immunoSEQ multiplex PCR, lists solely in-frame clones and lacks some. The sample lists under 170,000 clones, roughly 77% occurring once. Sequenced sample: PBMCs. These receptors originate from a human donor in good health. CDR3s include the opening cysteine and the closing phenylalanine or tryptophan. A D gene is named only where the DNA matches it firmly. Part of the rows lack a size; the others show once, few, many or a class for expanded clones.

TRBJ2-2 | . | TRBV4-1 | TRBD1 | CASSQVLGGLNTGELFF | TGCGCCAGCAGCCAAGTCTTAGGGGGCCTGAACACCGGGGAGCTGTTTTTT
TRBJ2-7 | . | TRBV6-5 | . | CASRDRAGSYEQYF | TGTGCCAGCCGAGACCGTGCCGGGTCCTACGAGCAGTACTTC
TRBJ2-7 | . | TRBV7-9 | TRBD2 | CASSSTWLAGDEQYF | TGTGCCAGCAGCTCCACATGGCTAGCGGGAGACGAGCAGTACTTC
TRBJ2-5 | . | TRBV6-5 | TRBD1 | CASSYSSGTGVETQYF | TGTGCCAGCAGTTACTCCTCCGGGACAGGGGTGGAGACCCAGTACTTC
TRBJ2-3 | . | TRBV29-1 | . | CSVDNPREGTDTQYF | TGCAGCGTTGATAACCCCAGGGAAGGCACAGATACGCAGTATTTT
TRBJ2-2 | . | TRBV2 | TRBD1 | CASSFRSGTGNTGELFF | TGTGCCAGCAGTTTCCGTTCGGGGACAGGGAACACCGGGGAGCTGTTTTTT
TRBJ2-1 | . | TRBV6-5 | . | CASSNILGNEQFF | TGTGCCAGCAGCAACATACTAGGGAATGAGCAGTTCTTC
TRBJ1-1 | . | TRBV10-1 | . | CASGGANPEAFF | TGCGCCAGTGGCGGTGCGAACCCTGAAGCTTTCTTT
TRBJ2-5 | . | TRBV25-1 | TRBD2 | CASSEGSGRARETQYF | TGTGCCAGCAGTGAAGGAAGCGGGAGGGCGCGAGAGACCCAGTACTTC
TRBJ2-3 | . | TRBV6-1 | . | CASSETPVAAVRDTQYF | TGTGCCAGCAGTGAAACTCCAGTCGCGGCCGTAAGAGATACGCAGTATTTT
TRBJ2-2 | . | TRBV6-5 | TRBD2 | CATLAAGSGELFF | TGTGCCACCCTCGCAGCGGGAAGTGGGGAGCTGTTTTTT
TRBJ2-7 | . | TRBV30 | TRBD1 | CAWTGQGPYEQYF | TGTGCCTGGACGGGACAGGGTCCCTACGAGCAGTACTTC
TRBJ2-1 | . | TRBV5-6 | TRBD2 | CASTSSGRFNEQFF | TGTGCCAGCACCTCTAGCGGGAGGTTTAATGAGCAGTTCTTC
TRBJ1-5 | . | TRBV6-5 | . | CASSYGGSNQPQHF | TGTGCCAGCAGTTACGGGGGGAGCAATCAGCCCCAGCATTTT
TRBJ1-2 | . | TRBV28 | . | CASSLTGGPRIYGYTF | TGTGCCAGCAGTTTAACCGGCGGGCCAAGGATTTATGGCTACACCTTC
TRBJ2-7 | . | TRBV11-3 | . | CASSSTGQGEQYF | TGTGCCAGCAGCTCAACAGGGCAGGGGGAGCAGTACTTC
TRBJ2-3 | . | TRBV9 | . | CASSVGWGGPERLDTQYF | TGTGCCAGCAGCGTAGGGTGGGGGGGCCCCGAGAGATTAGATACGCAGTATTTT
TRBJ1-1 | . | TRBV6-4 | . | CASSDRENTEAFF | TGTGCCAGCAGTGACCGGGAGAACACTGAAGCTTTCTTT
TRBJ2-7 | . | TRBV25-1 | . | CASSRQGPERQYF | TGTGCCAGCAGTCGGCAGGGTCCTGAACGGCAGTACTTC
TRBJ2-7 | . | TRBV4-2 | TRBD2 | CASSPGLAGEGYF | TGTGCCAGCAGCCCGGGACTAGCGGGAGAGGGGTACTTC
TRBJ2-3 | . | TRBV5-8 | TRBD2 | CASSPEGLAGVSSTDTQYF | TGTGCCAGCAGCCCCGAGGGCCTAGCGGGAGTATCTAGCACAGATACGCAGTATTTT
TRBJ1-1 | . | TRBV6-1 | TRBD1 | CASSYRGKWTEAFF | TGTGCCAGCAGCTACAGGGGGAAGTGGACTGAAGCTTTCTTT
TRBJ2-3 | . | TRBV6-1 | . | CASSEDTSRGYTDTQYF | TGTGCCAGCAGTGAGGACACCTCACGGGGGTACACAGATACGCAGTATTTT
TRBJ2-5 | . | TRBV4-3 | TRBD1 | CASSQDWSRTGSGETQYF | TGCGCCAGCAGCCAAGATTGGAGTAGGACAGGTTCGGGGGAGACCCAGTACTTC
TRBJ1-1 | . | TRBV28 | . | CASSLGTRSTEAFF | TGTGCCAGCAGTTTGGGTACTAGGAGCACTGAAGCTTTCTTT
TRBJ1-1 | . | TRBV4-1 | TRBD1 | CASSQEIPGQANTEAFF | TGCGCCAGCAGCCAAGAGATCCCGGGACAGGCGAACACTGAAGCTTTCTTT
TRBJ2-5 | once | TRBV7-6 | TRBD2 | CASSFTGGLETQYF | TGTGCCAGCAGCTTTACGGGGGGGTTAGAGACCCAGTACTTC
TRBJ2-1 | . | TRBV29-1 | . | CSVAGIISYEQFF | TGCAGCGTTGCGGGGATAATAAGCTATGAGCAGTTCTTC
TRBJ2-7 | . | TRBV7-8 | TRBD2 | CASSLDGLAGGFFQYF | TGTGCCAGCAGCTTAGATGGGCTAGCGGGAGGCTTTTTTCAGTACTTC
TRBJ2-7 | once | TRBV27 | . | CASSFRRYYEQYF | TGTGCCAGCAGTTTTAGGCGGTACTACGAGCAGTACTTC
TRBJ2-3 | . | TRBV5-4 | TRBD2 | CASRGLAGGADTQYF | TGTGCCAGCAGGGGACTAGCGGGGGGGGCAGATACGCAGTATTTT
TRBJ1-4 | . | TRBV28 | TRBD1 | CASSPPGQGATNEKLFF | TGTGCCAGCAGCCCACCGGGACAGGGCGCAACTAATGAAAAACTGTTTTTT
TRBJ1-2 | . | TRBV28 | . | CASSPAQGLGYTF | TGTGCCAGCAGTCCTGCACAGGGATTGGGCTACACCTTC
TRBJ2-3 | . | TRBV4-2 | . | CASSPGSITDTQYF | TGTGCCAGCAGCCCGGGGAGTATCACAGATACGCAGTATTTT
TRBJ1-6 | . | TRBV10-1 | . | CASSEAGMNSPLHF | TGCGCCAGCAGTGAGGCAGGGATGAATTCACCCCTCCACTTT
TRBJ2-3 | once | TRBV12-5 | TRBD2 | CASATGRGTDTQYF | TGTGCTAGTGCTACCGGGAGGGGCACAGATACGCAGTATTTT
TRBJ2-7 | . | TRBV27 | . | CASSPSYEQYF | TGTGCCAGCAGCCCTTCCTACGAGCAGTACTTC